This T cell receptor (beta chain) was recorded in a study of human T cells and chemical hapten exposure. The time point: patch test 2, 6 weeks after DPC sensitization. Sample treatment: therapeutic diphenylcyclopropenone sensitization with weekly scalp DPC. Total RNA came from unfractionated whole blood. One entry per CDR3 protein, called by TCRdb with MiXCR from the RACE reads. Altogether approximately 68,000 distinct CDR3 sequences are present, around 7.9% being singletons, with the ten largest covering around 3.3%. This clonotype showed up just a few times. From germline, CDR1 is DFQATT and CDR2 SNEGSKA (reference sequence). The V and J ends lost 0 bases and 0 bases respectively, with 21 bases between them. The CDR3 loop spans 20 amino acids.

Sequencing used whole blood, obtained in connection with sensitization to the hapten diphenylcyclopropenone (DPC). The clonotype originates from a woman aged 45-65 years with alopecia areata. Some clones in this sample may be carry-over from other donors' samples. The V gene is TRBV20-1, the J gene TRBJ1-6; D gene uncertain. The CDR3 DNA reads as TGCAGTGCTAGAGAAGGTTCGGTGTACGGCGGGAGCTCCTATAATTCACCCCTCCACTTT. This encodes CSAREGSVYGGSSYNSPLHF.